Below, 7 T cell receptor beta chains from the same sample are listed, as sequenced in a study of blood T cell repertoires in COVID-19. Measured with immunoSEQ multiplex PCR; TCRdb has only the in-frame clones, and not every one. The sample includes around 400,000 clones, about 88% of them seen just once. The sample was PBMCs or T cells enriched from blood (not recorded which). These receptors came from a woman aged 18-29 years who had been exposed to COVID-19.

A few counts support this clone. CDR3: CASSYRSGGASDTQYF. In DNA form, the CDR3 reads TGTGCCAGCAGTTATCGGAGCGGGGGGGCCTCAGATACGCAGTATTTT. The chain links TRBV6-2 or TRBV6-3 to TRBJ2-3; TRBD2 aligns across 10 bases. After removal of 3 bases from V and 4 bases from J, the junction contained 7 bases not matched to a gene. The germline gives CDR1 MNHEY, CDR2 SVGEGT. The CDR3 has 16 amino acids.

This chain connects TRBV19 to TRBJ2-7; perhaps TRBD2 as D (7 bases). V lost 5 bases, J lost 3 bases, and 14 bases lay in between. This CDR3 has 14 amino acids. Germline CDR1 and CDR2: LNHDA and SQIVND (reference sequence). The CDR3 is CASSPEGGRYEQYF. In DNA form, the CDR3 reads TGTGCCAGTAGTCCCGAGGGGGGGCGCTACGAGCAGTACTTC. Full variable domain (missing parts from reference TRBV19 and TRBJ2-7): DGGITQSPKYLFRKEGQNVTLSCEQNLNHDAMYWYRQDPGQGLRLIYYSQIVNDFQKGDIAEGYSVSREKKESFPLTVTSAQKNPTAFYLCASSPEGGRYEQYFGPGTRLTVT.

This rearrangement joins TRBV29-1 to TRBJ2-1; TRBD2 is a possible D gene (6 bases). This CDR3 spans 12 amino acids. With 2 bases removed from V and 6 bases from J, the gap between germline ends came to 8 bases. CDR1 is SQVTM and CDR2 is ANQGSEA in the germline V gene. Written as DNA, the CDR3 is TGCAGCGTTGAAAAGCGGGCCAATGAGCAGTTCTTC. This gives the protein CSVEKRANEQFF.

This chain joins TRBV5-8 and TRBJ1-5; 7 nucleotides align to TRBD1. CDR3 size: 16 residues. Looked up from germline, CDR1 is SGHTS and CDR2 is YDEGEE. V shed 6 bases and J 0 bases; nucleotides not matched to a gene: 9. CDR3 nucleotides: TGTGCCAGCACCGACAGGGCTGGGGTTAGCAATCAGCCCCAGCATTTT. The encoded protein is CASTDRAGVSNQPQHF.

The chain is built from TRBV27 and TRBJ2-7; 12 nucleotides agree with TRBD2. This CDR3 spans 17 amino acids. The V and J ends lost 3 bases and 7 bases, in that order; junction bases with no gene match: 13. CDR1 and CDR2 (germline): MNHEY, SMNVEV (reference sequence). CDR3 nucleotide sequence: TGTGCCAGCAGTTTTAAACTAGCGGGAGGAATCCGCGGGGAGCAGTACTTC. Its translation is CASSFKLAGGIRGEQYF.

The V call is TRBV7-9, the J call TRBJ1-6; D ambiguous. Trimming pared 0 bases from V and 8 bases from J, leaving 11 bases between. Germline V gives CDR1 SEHNR, CDR2 FQNEAQ (reference sequence). The CDR3 contains 15 residues. The CDR3 nucleotides read TGTGCCAGCAGCTTAGCGGGCAGCCTGTATTCACCCCTCCACTTT. It is translated as CASSLAGSLYSPLHF. The full variable domain, rest sourced from reference TRBV7-9 and TRBJ1-6, is DTGVSQNPRHKITKRGQNVTFRCDPISEHNRLYWYRQTLGQGPEFLTYFQNEAQLEKSRLLSDRFSAERPKGSFSTLEIQRTEQGDSAMYLCASSLAGSLYSPLHFGNGTRLTVT.

The gene calls are TRBV7-8 and TRBJ2-7, with 9 positions matching TRBD1. V lost 1 base to trimming and J lost 4 bases; unmatched junction nucleotides: 5. The CDR3 sequence is 15 residues long. Germline loops: CDR1 SGHVS, CDR2 FQNEAQ. CDR3 DNA: TGTGCCAGCAGCTTAGAGGGACAGGGTAATTACGAGCAGTACTTC. Encoded protein: CASSLEGQGNYEQYF.